Listed here are 14 T cell receptor beta chains from one sample, sequenced in a study of blood T cell repertoires in COVID-19. Libraries were prepared by immunoSEQ multiplex PCR; TCRdb keeps only in-frame clonotypes and omits some of them. The repertoire holds 350,000 to 400,000 clones, with about 86% as singletons. Sequencing was carried out using peripheral blood. Receptors were obtained from a woman between 55 and 75 years old with COVID-19, enrolled during active disease.

The V and J genes are TRBV4-1 and TRBJ2-3; 7 bases match TRBD1. This CDR3 has 15 residues. The V gene's germline CDR1 is MGHRA and CDR2 YSYEKL. J was trimmed by 7 bases and V by 3 bases; bases with no gene match: 10. The CDR3 loop is CASSQQQGLGNTQYF. The CDR3 DNA reads as TGCGCCAGCAGCCAGCAACAGGGGCTGGGGAATACGCAGTATTTT.

The chain links TRBV6-5 to TRBJ2-7; D uncertain. The germline gives CDR1 MNHEY, CDR2 SVGAGI. V lost 4 bases to trimming and J lost 2 bases, with 12 bases between them. The CDR3 spans 14 residues. The CDR3 DNA sequence: TGTGCCAGCAGTTTTCGGGTTAGCACCTACGAGCAGTACTTC. Translating it yields CASSFRVSTYEQYF.

Concerning this clone: Germline and junction disagree at one end, which may indicate a read error. The chain carries TRBV7-3 and TRBJ2-7; 7 bases line up with TRBD1. The CDR3 has 13 residues. Per the germline V gene, CDR1 is SGHTA and CDR2 is FQGTGA. The CDR3 is CASSLTGDHEQYF. The CDR3, as DNA: TGTGCCAGCAGCCTAACAGGGGATCACGAGCAGTACTTC.

V gene TRBV18 combines with J gene TRBJ1-2; 9 bases are a match to TRBD1. Looked up from germline, CDR1 is KGHSH and CDR2 is LQKENI. The CDR3 runs 17 residues. V lost 3 bases and J lost 4; bases outside the gene matches: 12. CDR3 sequence (DNA): TGTGCCAGCTCACCCCCAGGACAGGGGACATCCCCCTATGGCTACACCTTC. Its protein product is CASSPPGQGTSPYGYTF. Supplemented by reference TRBV18 and TRBJ1-2, the full variable domain reads NAGVMQNPRHLVRRRGQEARLRCSPMKGHSHVYWYRQLPEEGLKFMVYLQKENIIDESGMPKERFSAEFPKEGPSILRIQQVVRGDSAAYFCASSPPGQGTSPYGYTFGSGTRLTVV.

This clone is a singleton in its sample. The V gene is TRBV2, the J gene TRBJ1-1, with D perhaps matching TRBD1 (6 bases). V was trimmed by 10 bases and J by 0 bases, leaving 15 bases between them. The CDR3 consists of 14 residues. CDR1 and CDR2 (germline): SNHLY, FYNNEI. In nucleotides, the CDR3 is TGTGCCACAAATTGGGGGGGCTTGAACACTGAAGCTTTCTTT. Its protein is CATNWGGLNTEAFF.

V usage is TRBV6-5 and J usage is TRBJ2-1, with TRBD1 matching over 9 bases. The CDR3 has 13 amino acids. V lost 6 bases to trimming and J lost 7 bases; unmatched junction nucleotides: 4. CDR1 and CDR2 from the germline V gene are MNHEY and SVGAGI. The CDR3 DNA follows: TGTGCCAGCAGAAAACAGGGGGCGAATGAGCAGTTCTTC. It encodes CASRKQGANEQFF.

This rearrangement joins TRBV6-1 to TRBJ1-3; unclear D gene. Deletions cut 4 bases from V and 4 bases from J, with 20 bases between. The CDR3 contains 17 residues. The germline V gene has CDR1 MNHNS and CDR2 SASEGT. CDR3 bases: TGTGCCAGCAGTGTCGTTGGGCAGTTCTTCCGCGGAAACACCATATATTTT. This sequence encodes CASSVVGQFFRGNTIYF.

This rearrangement joins TRBV7-9 to TRBJ1-2; D is unresolved. Germline V gene data show CDR1 as SEHNR and CDR2 as FQNEAQ (reference sequence). The CDR3 consists of 13 residues. The V end was cut by 6 bases, the J end by 4 bases, with 12 bases between. CDR3 nucleotide sequence: TGTGCCAGCAGTGAGGCCCAATCCTATGGCTACACCTTC. Translated: CASSEAQSYGYTF.

The V call is TRBV7-9, the J call TRBJ2-7; 11 bases fit TRBD1. CDR3 length equals 15 residues. Germline V gives CDR1 SEHNR, CDR2 FQNEAQ (reference sequence). Trimming removed 5 bases from V and 4 bases from J; junction bases left unmatched: 7. CDR3 in amino acids: CASSLLDRGLYEQYF. CDR3 nucleotides: TGTGCCAGCAGCCTGCTGGACAGGGGGCTTTACGAGCAGTACTTC.

The chain employs TRBV7-2 and TRBJ2-3; D is undetermined. The germline V gene encodes CDR1 SGHTA and CDR2 FQGNSA. Trimming took off 1 base at V and 2 bases at J, with 7 bases between the two ends. The CDR3 is 14 residues long. CDR3 amino acids: CASSLDYNTDTQYF. CDR3 bases: TGTGCCAGCAGCTTAGACTATAACACAGATACGCAGTATTTT. Drawing the rest from reference TRBV7-2 and TRBJ2-3, the complete variable domain is GAGVSQSPSNKVTEKGKDVELRCDPISGHTALYWYRQSLGQGLEFLIYFQGNSAPDKSGLPSDRFSAERTGGSVSTLTIQRTQQEDSAVYLCASSLDYNTDTQYFGPGTRLTVL.

The V gene is TRBV5-1, the J gene TRBJ2-7; D remains ambiguous. The CDR3 length is 14 residues. Germline V lookup: CDR1 SGHRS, CDR2 YFSETQ. The germline V and J ends were trimmed by 5 bases and 0 bases, with 12 bases remaining between them. The CDR3 DNA reads TGCGCCAGCAGTCTTATCGCCAGCTCCTACGAGCAGTACTTC. Its translation: CASSLIASSYEQYF.

V is TRBV10-3 and J is TRBJ2-7; D may be TRBD2 (5 bases). V lost 0 bases and J lost 4, with 16 bases in between. The germline CDR1 and CDR2 sequences are ENHRY and SYGVKD. The CDR3 length is 16 residues. CDR3 coding DNA: TGTGCCATCAGTGAGTCGTTTGGGGAGTCCCTTTACGAGCAGTACTTC. Translating it yields CAISESFGESLYEQYF.

The chain has TRBV5-5 and TRBJ2-7; tentatively, D is TRBD2 (5 bases). Germline loops: CDR1 SGHKS, CDR2 YYEKEE (reference sequence). The CDR3 is 17 amino acids. With 2 bases removed from V and 1 base from J, the gap between germline ends came to 19 bases. The CDR3 loop reads CASSLILWVSGSYEQYF. The CDR3 DNA is TGTGCCAGCAGCTTAATTCTTTGGGTCAGCGGATCCTACGAGCAGTACTTC.

The CDR3 DNA reads TGTGCCAGCAGCCGTTTTCGGACTAGCGGGTTTTCGAACACCGGGGAGCTGTTTTTT. Protein: CASSRFRTSGFSNTGELFF. The V and J genes are TRBV5-8 and TRBJ2-2; 11 bases agree with TRBD2. The CDR3 spans 19 residues. The V gene end was trimmed by 4 bases and the J gene end by 0 bases; junction bases not matched to a gene: 11. CDR1 is SGHTS and CDR2 is YDEGEE in the germline V gene.